These 19 T cell receptor beta chains share one sample of origin, sequenced in a study of metastatic and nonmetastatic thyroid tumors (dated by TCRdb to 2020 to 2021). The method was PCR. Sequencing instrument: Illumina HiSeq 4000. TCRdb ran its own pipeline on the public reads, namely fastp trimming at Q25 and MiXCR clone calling, and kept in-frame beta chains. Present in this sample are approximately 30,000 clones, about 16% of which were seen just once. The ten largest account for 3.4% of the sample. Before undergoing thyroid surgery, none of the patients had been given any kind of treatment. The specimen was blood. Receptor source: a female donor with papillary thyroid cancer or a benign thyroid nodule (not recorded which). Some clones in this sample may be carry-over from other donors' samples.

This clone occurred once. The rearrangement links TRBV5-1 to TRBJ2-1; 10 bases line up with TRBD2. From germline, CDR1 is SGHRS and CDR2 YFSETQ. The CDR3 extends over 16 amino acids. Germline trimming cut 0 bases from V and 5 bases from J; bases unmatched to any gene: 5. The CDR3, as DNA: TGCGCCAGCAGCTTGGGGACTAGCGGTTTCAACAATGAGCAGTTCTTC. It is translated as CASSLGTSGFNNEQFF.

This clone was detected ten times or more. CDR3 coding DNA: TGTGCCAGCAGTGCCAGTTCCGGGACAGGGGTTCACCACACCTTC. Encoded protein: CASSASSGTGVHHTF. The chain recombines TRBV6-1 with TRBJ1-2; 10 bases agree with TRBD1. Germline assignment: CDR1 MNHNS and CDR2 SASEGT. V lost 4 bases, J lost 12 bases, and 14 bases stayed unmatched. The CDR3 is 15 residues long.

In this sample, this clone turned up many times. The J gene is TRBJ1-2, the V gene TRBV20-1; 8 bases align to TRBD1. Trimming took 4 bases from V and 8 from J; bases not matched to a gene: 6. Germline CDR1 DFQATT, CDR2 SNEGSKA (reference sequence). The CDR3 is 12 residues long. CDR3 sequence reads: CSATGQVRGYTF. The CDR3, as DNA: TGCAGTGCTACGGGACAGGTGCGCGGCTACACCTTC.

In its sample, this clone was seen many times. The chain combines TRBV4-1 with TRBJ1-4, with 8 bases that match TRBD1. Germline values: CDR1 MGHRA, CDR2 YSYEKL. This CDR3 contains 14 residues. V shed 5 bases and J 8 bases; nucleotides not matched to a gene: 7. The CDR3 loop reads CASSTGTGGEKLFF. The CDR3 nucleotides read TGCGCCAGCAGCACCGGGACAGGAGGCGAAAAACTGTTTTTT.

This clone was seen a handful of times. The germline gene is not matched at one end of the junction; a read error may be the cause. The chain employs TRBV28 and TRBJ1-5, with D tentatively TRBD1 (5 bases). The germline V gene encodes CDR1 MDHEN and CDR2 SYDVKM. The CDR3 extends over 14 amino acids. The CDR3 reads CTSSTPGRRQPQHF. CDR3 DNA: TGTACCAGCAGTACCCCGGGACGGAGGCAGCCCCAGCATTTT.

There are many counts of this clone. The chain links TRBV12-3 or TRBV12-4 to TRBJ1-4; 7 bases agree with TRBD1. Trimming took 5 bases from V and 4 from J; bases not matched to a gene: 4. The CDR3 runs 14 residues. The CDR3 DNA follows: TGTGCCAGCAGTCCACAGGGGCTTAATGAAAAACTGTTTTTT. As protein: CASSPQGLNEKLFF.

A remark on this clone: At one end, the junction sequence differs from germline, possibly due to a read error. The chain employs TRBV7-3 and TRBJ2-3, with D tentatively TRBD2 (6 bases). The CDR3 has 16 residues. Germline CDR1 is SGHTA and CDR2 is FQGTGA. In nucleotides, the CDR3 is TGTGCCAGCAGCCCCTCTGGCGGGGCTTACACATATACGCAGTATTTT. Its protein is CASSPSGGAYTYTQYF.

Concerning this clone: Given a much more abundant clone one base away, this may be a read error. The chain recombines TRBV6-1 with TRBJ2-5; D remains ambiguous. From germline, CDR1 is MNHNS and CDR2 SASEGT. V was shortened by 7 bases and J by 0 bases, with 21 bases between the two germline ends. This CDR3 region has 17 residues. The CDR3 region is CASMLRVERKYQETQYF. CDR3 nucleotides: TGTGCCAGCATGCTCCGAGTGGAAAGGAAGTACCAAGAGACCCAGTACTTC.

Many counts were recorded for this clone. The V and J genes are TRBV30 and TRBJ2-7; TRBD2 matches at 12 bases. CDR1 and CDR2 (germline): GTSNPN, SVGIG (reference sequence). This CDR3 has 14 residues. After removal of 2 bases from V and 7 bases from J, the junction contained 6 bases not matched to a gene. CDR3 nucleotides: TGTGCCTGGAGTAGAGGGACTAGCGGGTGGGAGCAGTACTTC. Residues: CAWSRGTSGWEQYF.

In this sample, this clone turned up a few times. A much bigger clone sits one base away, suggesting this may be a read error. V is TRBV28 and J is TRBJ2-1, with 7 bases lining up with TRBD2. CDR1 and CDR2 (germline): MDHEN, SYDVKM. The CDR3 loop spans 15 amino acids. The CDR3 spells CASTNGAGVVGERFF. Here the CDR3 DNA reads TGTGCCAGCACCAATGGGGCGGGAGTGGTGGGTGAGCGGTTCTTC.

This clone has ten or more counts. V usage is TRBV2 and J usage is TRBJ1-4; 12 bases fit TRBD1. Germline-derived CDR1 and CDR2 are SNHLY and FYNNEI. This CDR3 has 18 residues. V dropped 5 bases and J dropped 5; count of bases not matched to a gene: 12. CDR3 amino acids: CASSPRDRGRNGNEKLFF. For the CDR3, the DNA is TGTGCCAGCAGTCCCCGGGACAGGGGGCGTAATGGGAATGAAAAACTGTTTTTT.

This clone was recorded at least ten times. The chain uses TRBV10-1 and TRBJ1-1; weak D call: TRBD1 (5 bases). The CDR3 sequence is 13 residues long. In germline, CDR1 is WNHNN, CDR2 SYGVQD (reference sequence). V was shortened by 3 bases and J by 4 bases, with 9 bases between the two germline ends. The CDR3 DNA is TGCGCCAGCAGTGAAAAGGGGAGCACTGAAGCTTTCTTT. It yields the protein CASSEKGSTEAFF.

The sample holds many counts of this clone. The chain joins TRBV7-9 to TRBJ1-2; D unresolved. Germline loops: CDR1 SEHNR, CDR2 FQNEAQ (reference sequence). The CDR3 runs 15 residues. Trimming left V 2 bases short and J 0 bases short, with 10 bases between. This CDR3 is CASSLFAGSNYGYTF. DNA of the CDR3: TGTGCCAGCAGCTTATTCGCAGGATCTAACTATGGCTACACCTTC.

This clone is classed as medium-sized (0.01 to 0.1%). This same CDR3 is encoded by further DNA sequences in the sample. V and J are TRBV6-1 and TRBJ2-1; 14 positions match TRBD2. V was pared by 3 bases and J by 1 base, with 5 bases of the junction left unmatched. Germline loops: CDR1 MNHNS, CDR2 SASEGT. The CDR3 is 18 amino acids. For the CDR3, the DNA is TGTGCCAGCAGTGAGGGACTAGCGGGAGAAGGGTCCTACAATGAGCAGTTCTTC. This translates into CASSEGLAGEGSYNEQFF.

This clone was detected ten times or more. The genes are TRBV28 and TRBJ2-7; D is unresolved. Germline loops: CDR1 MDHEN, CDR2 SYDVKM. Trimming took 5 bases from V and 2 from J, leaving 10 bases between them. This CDR3 comprises 13 residues. The CDR3 is CASSHPPTYEQYF. Here the CDR3 DNA reads TGTGCCAGCAGTCATCCCCCCACCTACGAGCAGTACTTC.

There are many counts of this clone. The chain recombines TRBV3-1 with TRBJ1-1; no firm D call. This CDR3 has 12 residues. Trimming stripped 1 base from V and 8 bases from J, with 8 bases between. CDR1 and CDR2 from the germline V gene are LGHDT and YNNKEL (reference sequence). CDR3 protein: CASSQAVGEAFF. CDR3 in DNA: TGTGCCAGCAGCCAAGCGGTCGGAGAAGCTTTCTTT.

V usage is TRBV12-3 or TRBV12-4 and J usage is TRBJ2-4; D gene uncertain. Deletions cut 6 bases from V and 1 base from J, with 22 bases between. This CDR3 spans 18 amino acids. DNA of the CDR3: TGTGCCAGCAGCCTACCTCCCGTAGGTATTGGGGCCAAAAACATTCAGTACTTC. This translates into CASSLPPVGIGAKNIQYF.

This clone was counted many times. J is TRBJ2-1 and V is TRBV5-5; D possibly matches TRBD1 or TRBD2 (5 bases each). Germline values: CDR1 SGHKS, CDR2 YYEKEE (reference sequence). V dropped 3 bases and J dropped 8 bases, with 15 bases sitting between them. There are 14 residues in the CDR3. The CDR3: CASSSGPSDDEQFF. DNA of the CDR3: TGTGCCAGCAGCTCGGGACCGTCGGACGATGAGCAGTTCTTC.

To note about this clone: A junction boundary mismatches the germline segment, possibly from a read error. Different DNA sequences within this sample yield the same CDR3. The CDR3, as DNA: TGTGCCACCGAGCAAGGCTCCGGGGCCAACGTCCTTACTTTC. As protein: CATEQGSGANVLTF. J is TRBJ2-6 and V is TRBV6-1, with D perhaps given as TRBD1 or TRBD2 (5 bases each). The germline V gene encodes CDR1 MNHNS and CDR2 SASEGT. The CDR3 runs 14 residues.